This is a list of T cell receptor beta chains from one sample in a study of cytomegalovirus exposure and HLA in healthy donors. Using immunoSEQ multiplex PCR, the repertoire was profiled, and TCRdb retains in-frame clones only, with some absent. The profile shows tens of thousands of clones, about 93% of them singletons. The sample comprised PBMCs. These receptor sequences come from a man aged 18 to 30 in good health and CMV-seropositive. Each CDR3 is given without its conserved first and last residue. Fields, in order: J gene, V gene, CDR3 length, CDR3 protein.

j_call: TRBJ2-7
v_call: TRBV5-6
cdr3_length: 15
cdr3_aa: ASSPQGLRGSSYEQY

j_call: TRBJ2-3
v_call: TRBV12-5
cdr3_length: 13
cdr3_aa: ASGWALGPKNTQY

j_call: TRBJ2-7
v_call: TRBV28
cdr3_length: 12
cdr3_aa: ASSTLAVSYEQY

j_call: TRBJ2-7
v_call: TRBV10-3
cdr3_length: 14
cdr3_aa: AISDSTSGVLYEQY

j_call: TRBJ2-7
v_call: TRBV28
cdr3_length: 13
cdr3_aa: ASELRQGISYEQY

j_call: TRBJ2-3
v_call: TRBV5-1
cdr3_length: 16
cdr3_aa: ASSYGTSGRISTDTQY

j_call: TRBJ2-1
v_call: TRBV9
cdr3_length: 12
cdr3_aa: ASSSRVGDNEQF

j_call: TRBJ1-1
v_call: TRBV15
cdr3_length: 13
cdr3_aa: ATSRDIAGMDEAF

j_call: TRBJ2-2
v_call: TRBV27
cdr3_length: 13
cdr3_aa: ASSSYGGHTGELF

j_call: TRBJ1-5
v_call: TRBV7-3
cdr3_length: 15
cdr3_aa: AILWGREEGSNQPQH

j_call: TRBJ2-3
v_call: TRBV6-1
cdr3_length: 13
cdr3_aa: ASSEAAGGPDTQY

j_call: TRBJ1-5
v_call: TRBV7-8
cdr3_length: 12
cdr3_aa: ASSPGTGNQPQH

j_call: TRBJ2-5
v_call: TRBV7-9
cdr3_length: 13
cdr3_aa: ASSLVNSYQETQY

j_call: TRBJ2-7
v_call: TRBV7-8
cdr3_length: 16
cdr3_aa: ASSLGNIGQARPLGQY

j_call: TRBJ1-5
v_call: TRBV19
cdr3_length: 12
cdr3_aa: ASSPRQINQPQH

j_call: TRBJ1-5
v_call: TRBV9
cdr3_length: 12
cdr3_aa: ASSAGHRWGPQH

j_call: TRBJ2-3
v_call: TRBV6-6
cdr3_length: 13
cdr3_aa: ASSYSAGGPDTQY

j_call: TRBJ1-5
v_call: TRBV28
cdr3_length: 14
cdr3_aa: ASSLLDRYSNQPQH

j_call: TRBJ2-3
v_call: TRBV11-2
cdr3_length: 13
cdr3_aa: ASSRGGTRSDTQY

j_call: TRBJ2-4
v_call: TRBV11-3
cdr3_length: 13
cdr3_aa: ASSGQGWGKNIQY

j_call: TRBJ2-3
v_call: TRBV6-4
cdr3_length: 14
cdr3_aa: ASSDSPSGDADTQY

j_call: TRBJ2-3
v_call: TRBV9
cdr3_length: 12
cdr3_aa: ASKGTFNTDTQY

j_call: TRBJ2-7
v_call: TRBV15
cdr3_length: 14
cdr3_aa: ATSVTSGTGSYEQY

j_call: TRBJ2-3
v_call: TRBV6-5
cdr3_length: 13
cdr3_aa: ASSQTGGEGDTQY

j_call: TRBJ2-2
v_call: TRBV4-1
cdr3_length: 16
cdr3_aa: ASSATGTAAVHPGELF

j_call: TRBJ2-7
v_call: TRBV6-5
cdr3_length: 12
cdr3_aa: ASSYPSGNYEQY

j_call: TRBJ2-1
v_call: TRBV29-1
cdr3_length: 19
cdr3_aa: SVGLDWGRMWVGGRFDEQF

j_call: TRBJ2-2
v_call: TRBV5-1
cdr3_length: 10
cdr3_aa: ASSLDTGELF

j_call: TRBJ2-7
v_call: TRBV7-2
cdr3_length: 13
cdr3_aa: ASSPPQRDTYEQY

j_call: TRBJ2-2
v_call: TRBV28
cdr3_length: 13
cdr3_aa: ASSLSSRGTGELF

j_call: TRBJ2-2
v_call: TRBV10-2
cdr3_length: 15
cdr3_aa: ASSDSIRTPNTGELF

j_call: TRBJ2-7
v_call: TRBV10-3
cdr3_length: 15
cdr3_aa: AISESTDSDYPYEQY

j_call: TRBJ2-7
v_call: TRBV30
cdr3_length: 9
cdr3_aa: AWSVWAEQY

j_call: TRBJ2-5
v_call: TRBV27
cdr3_length: 14
cdr3_aa: ASSRTGATQQETQY

j_call: TRBJ2-7
v_call: TRBV4-2
cdr3_length: 12
cdr3_aa: ASSSGTPIYEQY

j_call: TRBJ2-7
v_call: TRBV5-4
cdr3_length: 13
cdr3_aa: ASSNPGLADYEQY

j_call: TRBJ2-7
v_call: TRBV28
cdr3_length: 12
cdr3_aa: ASSSPGHPYEQY

j_call: TRBJ2-6
v_call: TRBV18
cdr3_length: 17
cdr3_aa: ASSARDIVSRTGANVLT

j_call: TRBJ1-1
v_call: TRBV28
cdr3_length: 12
cdr3_aa: ASLSSEGNTEAF

j_call: TRBJ2-7
v_call: TRBV9
cdr3_length: 14
cdr3_aa: ASSARGTGVLNEQY

j_call: TRBJ2-2
v_call: TRBV15
cdr3_length: 14
cdr3_aa: ATSTRRGVGTGELF

j_call: TRBJ1-1
v_call: TRBV19
cdr3_length: 12
cdr3_aa: ASSSDRGRTEAF

j_call: TRBJ2-5
v_call: TRBV5-5
cdr3_length: 10
cdr3_aa: ASSSGGETQY

j_call: TRBJ2-3
v_call: TRBV7-2
cdr3_length: 15
cdr3_aa: ASSFGLAGGGTDTQY

j_call: TRBJ2-7
v_call: TRBV19
cdr3_length: 12
cdr3_aa: ATQGTGGPYEQY

j_call: TRBJ1-5
v_call: TRBV5-6
cdr3_length: 12
cdr3_aa: ASSPGYSNQPQH

j_call: TRBJ1-2
v_call: TRBV5-6
cdr3_length: 14
cdr3_aa: ASSFWTGGADYGYT

j_call: TRBJ1-1
v_call: TRBV11-2
cdr3_length: 14
cdr3_aa: ASSFPGQDMGTEAF

j_call: TRBJ2-3
v_call: TRBV6-5
cdr3_length: 11
cdr3_aa: ASSAPTGGAQY

j_call: TRBJ1-1
v_call: TRBV11-2
cdr3_length: 12
cdr3_aa: ASSLGGPGTEAF

j_call: TRBJ2-1
v_call: TRBV5-5
cdr3_length: 17
cdr3_aa: ASSLKVGLAGAVYNEQF

j_call: TRBJ1-5
v_call: TRBV2
cdr3_length: 13
cdr3_aa: ASSPQGWDNQPQH

j_call: TRBJ2-7
v_call: TRBV6-5
cdr3_length: 13
cdr3_aa: ASSFMWEGSYEQY

j_call: TRBJ2-1
v_call: TRBV5-1
cdr3_length: 9
cdr3_aa: ASSPGGTSF

j_call: TRBJ1-1
v_call: TRBV5-1
cdr3_length: 13
cdr3_aa: ASSLESPEGTEAF

j_call: TRBJ1-1
v_call: TRBV28
cdr3_length: 11
cdr3_aa: ASSPGQDTEAF

j_call: TRBJ2-2
v_call: TRBV4-1
cdr3_length: 13
cdr3_aa: ASSRGTVNTGELF

j_call: TRBJ1-5
v_call: TRBV28
cdr3_length: 12
cdr3_aa: ASRKPRGNQPQH

j_call: TRBJ2-7
v_call: TRBV5-1
cdr3_length: 14
cdr3_aa: ASSSLDGSGGHEQY